This T cell receptor beta chain appears in the sequencing data of a study of cytomegalovirus exposure and HLA in healthy donors. Study-wide background: There were roughly 80 million unique TCRs (from HLA-typed donors) in an early data release. Findings and limits, study-wide: A later analysis linked a missense DCLRE1C variant to TCR beta V- and J-gene trimming.

The V and J ends lost 5 bases and 4 bases, in that order; junction bases with no gene match: 11. CDR3 length equals 15 residues. Per germline, CDR1 GTSNPN and CDR2 SVGIG (reference sequence). As for this clone: Its specificity is not known.

Primers: 60 Vbeta forward and 13 Jbeta reverse. Per the study methods: Some 10 million shared chains were among the 60 million to 80 million unique TCR beta chains that a later analysis counted. TCRdb's copy holds only in-frame clones and misses some; the assay was immunoSEQ multiplex PCR. V and J calls plus clone size are reproduced from that table; the DNA served to infer D and trimming. There are 150,000 to 200,000 clones in the sample; roughly 70% occur only once, and approximately 1.5% lies in the top ten. The source material was PBMCs. The sequence derives from a girl between 5 and 17 years old in good health and CMV-seronegative. The gene calls are TRBV30 and TRBJ2-1; 7 bases fit TRBD1. CDR3 sequence reads: CAWSYRDRGYNEQFF. For the CDR3, the DNA is TGTGCCTGGTCCTACCGGGACAGAGGTTACAATGAGCAGTTCTTC.